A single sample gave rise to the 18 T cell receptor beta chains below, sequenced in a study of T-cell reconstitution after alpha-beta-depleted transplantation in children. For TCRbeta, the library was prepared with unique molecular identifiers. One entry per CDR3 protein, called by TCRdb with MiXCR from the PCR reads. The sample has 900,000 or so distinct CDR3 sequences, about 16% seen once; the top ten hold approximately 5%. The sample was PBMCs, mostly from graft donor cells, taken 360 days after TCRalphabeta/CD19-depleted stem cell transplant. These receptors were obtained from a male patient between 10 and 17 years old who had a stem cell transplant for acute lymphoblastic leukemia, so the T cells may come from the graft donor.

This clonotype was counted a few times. Written as DNA, the CDR3 is TGTGCCAGCAGCCCGACGACAGGGGATCCAAGACAGCCCCAGCATTTT. As protein: CASSPTTGDPRQPQHF. The chain couples TRBV7-9 to TRBJ1-5; TRBD1 matches 8 bases. Germline CDR1 is SEHNR and CDR2 is FQNEAQ (reference sequence). There are 16 residues in the CDR3. V trimming: 5 bases; J trimming: 7 bases; junction bases outside the gene matches: 13.

The CDR3 nucleotides read TGCAGTGCCCCTGGGGCTGTCCAGGGACATACGCAGTATTTT. As protein: CSAPGAVQGHTQYF. This chain connects TRBV20-1 to TRBJ2-3; the D gene could be TRBD1 or TRBD2 (5 bases each). Germline CDR1 is DFQATT and CDR2 is SNEGSKA (reference sequence). The CDR3 totals 14 residues. Trimming cost V 6 bases and J 7 bases, with 20 bases left between them.

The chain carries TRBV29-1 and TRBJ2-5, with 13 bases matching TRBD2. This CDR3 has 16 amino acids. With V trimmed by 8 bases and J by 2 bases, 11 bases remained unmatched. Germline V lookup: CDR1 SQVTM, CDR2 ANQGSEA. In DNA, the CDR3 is TGCAGCTCCAGGACTAGCGGGAGAGGAGGTCAAGAGACCCAGTACTTC. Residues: CSSRTSGRGGQETQYF.

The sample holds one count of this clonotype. CDR3 sequence reads: CASSSTLPGVGEQYF. CDR3 nucleotide sequence: TGTGCCAGCAGCTCCACCCTACCAGGGGTGGGCGAGCAGTACTTC. This sequence joins TRBV13 and TRBJ2-7, with D perhaps matching TRBD1 (6 bases). Germline lookup yields CDR1 PRHDT and CDR2 FYEKMQ (reference sequence). The CDR3 is made up of 15 amino acids. V lost 4 bases to trimming and J lost 6 bases, with 19 bases between them. Full variable domain (missing parts from reference TRBV13 and TRBJ2-7): AAGVIQSPRHLIKEKRETATLKCYPIPRHDTVYWYQQGPGQDPQFLISFYEKMQSDKGSIPDRFSAQQFSDYHSELNMSSLELGDSALYFCASSSTLPGVGEQYFGPGTRLTVT.

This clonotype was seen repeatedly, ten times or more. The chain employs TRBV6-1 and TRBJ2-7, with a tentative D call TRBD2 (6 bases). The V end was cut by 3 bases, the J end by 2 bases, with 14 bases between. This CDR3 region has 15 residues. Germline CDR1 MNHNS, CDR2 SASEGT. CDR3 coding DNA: TGTGCCAGCAGTGATGAAGGACTAAATGCCTACGAGCAGTACTTC. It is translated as CASSDEGLNAYEQYF.

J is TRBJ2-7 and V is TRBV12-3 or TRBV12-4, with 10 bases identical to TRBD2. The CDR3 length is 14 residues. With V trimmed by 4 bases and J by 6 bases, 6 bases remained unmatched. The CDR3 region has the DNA TGTGCCAGCAGTTCTAGCGGGAGTGGGGGCGAGCAGTACTTC. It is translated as CASSSSGSGGEQYF.

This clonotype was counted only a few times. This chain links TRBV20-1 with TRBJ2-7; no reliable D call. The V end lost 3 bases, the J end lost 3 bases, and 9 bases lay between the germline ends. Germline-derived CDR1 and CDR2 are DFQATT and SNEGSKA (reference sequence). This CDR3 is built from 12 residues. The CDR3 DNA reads TGCAGTGCTAGCTCCATAGACTACGAGCAGTACTTC. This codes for CSASSIDYEQYF.

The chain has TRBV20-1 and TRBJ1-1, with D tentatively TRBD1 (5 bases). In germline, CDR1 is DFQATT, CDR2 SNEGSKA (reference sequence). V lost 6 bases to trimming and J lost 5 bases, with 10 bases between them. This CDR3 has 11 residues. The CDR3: CSAGRQTEAFF. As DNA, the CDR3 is TGCAGTGCAGGTAGACAGACTGAAGCTTTCTTT.

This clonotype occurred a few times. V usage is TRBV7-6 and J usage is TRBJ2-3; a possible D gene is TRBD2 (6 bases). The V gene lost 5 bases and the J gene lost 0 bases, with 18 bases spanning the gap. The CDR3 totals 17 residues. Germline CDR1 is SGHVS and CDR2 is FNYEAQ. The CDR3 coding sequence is TGTGCCAGCAGCCCTAGTAGGACGGGAGCAAGCACAGATACGCAGTATTTT. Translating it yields CASSPSRTGASTDTQYF.

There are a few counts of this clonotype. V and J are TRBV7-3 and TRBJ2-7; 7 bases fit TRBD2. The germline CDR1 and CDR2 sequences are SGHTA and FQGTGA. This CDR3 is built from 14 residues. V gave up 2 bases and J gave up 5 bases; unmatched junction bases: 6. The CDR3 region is CASSLWGGSDEQYF. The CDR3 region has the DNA TGTGCCAGCAGCTTATGGGGGGGTTCGGACGAGCAGTACTTC.

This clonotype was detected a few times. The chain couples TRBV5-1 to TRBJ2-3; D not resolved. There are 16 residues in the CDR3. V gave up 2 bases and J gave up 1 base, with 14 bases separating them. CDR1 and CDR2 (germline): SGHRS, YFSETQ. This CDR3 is CASSFLVGTRTDTQYF. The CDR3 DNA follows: TGCGCCAGCAGCTTTCTTGTGGGAACCCGCACAGATACGCAGTATTTT. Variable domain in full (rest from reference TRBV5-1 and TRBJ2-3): KAGVTQTPRYLIKTRGQQVTLSCSPISGHRSVSWYQQTPGQGLQFLFEYFSETQRNKGNFPGRFSGRQFSNSRSEMNVSTLELGDSALYLCASSFLVGTRTDTQYFGPGTRLTVL.

CDR3 coding DNA: TGTGCCAGCAGTCACTCCGTGGGGCTAGCGGGACGAAACGAGCAGTACTTC. Its translation: CASSHSVGLAGRNEQYF. The rearrangement links TRBV27 to TRBJ2-7; 9 positions match TRBD2. The ends lost 5 bases at V and 5 bases at J; junction bases unmatched: 16. Per the germline V gene, CDR1 is MNHEY and CDR2 is SMNVEV (reference sequence). The CDR3 has 17 residues.

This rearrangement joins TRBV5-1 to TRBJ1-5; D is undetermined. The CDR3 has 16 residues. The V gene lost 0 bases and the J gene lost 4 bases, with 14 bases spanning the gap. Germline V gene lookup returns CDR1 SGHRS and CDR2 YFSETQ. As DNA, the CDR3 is TGCGCCAGCAGCTTGGGTCGGGCGTCTCCTAATCAGCCCCAGCATTTT. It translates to CASSLGRASPNQPQHF.

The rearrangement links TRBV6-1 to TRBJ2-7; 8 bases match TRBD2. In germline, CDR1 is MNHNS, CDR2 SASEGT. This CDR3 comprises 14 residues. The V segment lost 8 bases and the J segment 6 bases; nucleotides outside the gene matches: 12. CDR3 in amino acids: CASSDTGRASEQYF. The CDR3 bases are TGTGCCAGCTCTGACACCGGGAGGGCCTCCGAGCAGTACTTC.

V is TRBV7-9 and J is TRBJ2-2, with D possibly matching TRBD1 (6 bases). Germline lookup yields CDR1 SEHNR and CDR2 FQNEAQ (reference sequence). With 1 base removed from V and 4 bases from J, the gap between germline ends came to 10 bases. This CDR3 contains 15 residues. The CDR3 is CASSLVGATTGELFF. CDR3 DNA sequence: TGTGCCAGCAGCTTAGTGGGGGCTACCACCGGGGAGCTGTTTTTT.

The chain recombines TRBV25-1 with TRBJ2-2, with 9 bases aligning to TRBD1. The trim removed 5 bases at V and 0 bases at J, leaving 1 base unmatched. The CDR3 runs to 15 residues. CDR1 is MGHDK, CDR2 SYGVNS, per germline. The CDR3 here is CASSYRGPNTGELFF. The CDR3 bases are TGTGCCAGCAGTTACAGGGGGCCGAACACCGGGGAGCTGTTTTTT.

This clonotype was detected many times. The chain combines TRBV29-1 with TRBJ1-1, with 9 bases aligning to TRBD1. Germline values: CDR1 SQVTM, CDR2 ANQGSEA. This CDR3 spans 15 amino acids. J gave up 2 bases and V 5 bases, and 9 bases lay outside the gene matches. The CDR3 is CSVPSRDRVNTEAFF. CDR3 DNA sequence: TGCAGCGTTCCCTCCCGGGACAGGGTAAACACTGAAGCTTTCTTT.

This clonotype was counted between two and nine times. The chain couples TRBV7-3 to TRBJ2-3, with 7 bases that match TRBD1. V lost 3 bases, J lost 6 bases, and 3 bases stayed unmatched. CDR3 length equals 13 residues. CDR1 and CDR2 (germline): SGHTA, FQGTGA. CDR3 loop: CASSFDRVDTQYF. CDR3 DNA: TGTGCCAGCAGCTTTGACAGGGTTGATACGCAGTATTTT.